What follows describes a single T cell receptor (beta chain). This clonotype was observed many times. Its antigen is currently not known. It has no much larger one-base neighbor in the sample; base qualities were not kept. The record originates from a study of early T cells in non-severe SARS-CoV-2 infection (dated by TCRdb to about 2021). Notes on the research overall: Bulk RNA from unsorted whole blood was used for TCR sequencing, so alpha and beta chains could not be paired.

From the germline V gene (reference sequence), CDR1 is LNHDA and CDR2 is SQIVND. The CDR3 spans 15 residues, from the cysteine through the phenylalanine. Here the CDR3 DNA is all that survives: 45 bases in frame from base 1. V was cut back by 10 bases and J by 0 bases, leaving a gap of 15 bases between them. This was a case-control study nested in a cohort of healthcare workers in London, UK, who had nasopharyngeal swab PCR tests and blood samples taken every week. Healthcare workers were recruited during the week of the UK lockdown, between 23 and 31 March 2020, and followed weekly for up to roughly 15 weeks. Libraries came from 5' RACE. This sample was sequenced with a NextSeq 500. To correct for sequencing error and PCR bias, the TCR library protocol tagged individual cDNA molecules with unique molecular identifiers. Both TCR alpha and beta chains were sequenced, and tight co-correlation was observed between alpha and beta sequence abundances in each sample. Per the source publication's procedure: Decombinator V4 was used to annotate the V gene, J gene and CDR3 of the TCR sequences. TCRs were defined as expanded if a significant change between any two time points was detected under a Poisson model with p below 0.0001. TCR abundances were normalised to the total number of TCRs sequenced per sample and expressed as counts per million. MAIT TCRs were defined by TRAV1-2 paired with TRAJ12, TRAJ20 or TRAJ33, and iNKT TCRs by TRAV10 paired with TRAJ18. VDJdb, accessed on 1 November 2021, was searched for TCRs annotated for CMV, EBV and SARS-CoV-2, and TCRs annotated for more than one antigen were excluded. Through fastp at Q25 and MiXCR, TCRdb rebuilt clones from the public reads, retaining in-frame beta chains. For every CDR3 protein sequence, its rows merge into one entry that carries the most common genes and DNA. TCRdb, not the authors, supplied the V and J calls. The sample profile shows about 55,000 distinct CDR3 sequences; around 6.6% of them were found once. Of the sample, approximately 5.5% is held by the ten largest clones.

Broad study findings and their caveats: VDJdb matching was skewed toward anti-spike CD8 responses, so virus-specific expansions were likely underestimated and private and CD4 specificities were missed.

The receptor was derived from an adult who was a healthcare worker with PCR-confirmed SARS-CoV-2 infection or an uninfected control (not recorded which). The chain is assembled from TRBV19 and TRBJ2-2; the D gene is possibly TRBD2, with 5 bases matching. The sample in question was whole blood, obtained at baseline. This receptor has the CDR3 CAIQRRDSNTGELFF. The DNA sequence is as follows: TGTGCCATACAGCGGAGAGATTCGAACACCGGGGAGCTGTTTTTT.